The 27 T cell receptor beta chains in this list originate from one sample, sequenced in a study of PD-L1 blockade in urothelial cancer. Data came from immunoSEQ multiplex PCR; TCRdb stores just in-frame clones and leaves some out. The data hold fewer than 25,000 clones, with roughly 85% observed a single time. The input for sequencing was PBMCs, taken around atezolizumab (anti-PD-L1) treatment. These receptor sequences come from a middle-aged man with urothelial cancer.

The chain employs TRBV5-1 and TRBJ2-3, with no clear D. The germline V and J ends were trimmed by 4 bases and 1 base, with 10 bases remaining between them. CDR3 length: 14 amino acids. Germline CDR1 and CDR2: SGHRS and YFSETQ. The CDR3 DNA reads TGCGCCAGCAGCCTTCACTGCTGCACAGATACGCAGTATTTT. This gives the protein CASSLHCCTDTQYF.

V usage is TRBV4-1 and J usage is TRBJ2-7; tentative D call: TRBD1 (6 bases). Germline V CDR1 and CDR2: MGHRA, YSYEKL. With 5 bases removed from V and 4 bases from J, the gap between germline ends came to 18 bases. The CDR3 sequence is 15 residues long. DNA of the CDR3: TGCGCCAGCAGCGATCTGGCTAGGGGGTTGTACGAGCAGTACTTC. This codes for CASSDLARGLYEQYF.

This clone was counted only a few times. The V and J genes are TRBV11-2 and TRBJ1-2, with D perhaps matching TRBD1 (5 bases). Germline CDR1 SGHAT, CDR2 FQNNGV. Deletions cut 5 bases from V and 6 bases from J, with 13 bases between. This CDR3 region has 13 residues. The DNA for the CDR3 is TGTGCCAGCAGCCTCAGGGTGCGAGATGGCTACACCTTC. This gives the protein CASSLRVRDGYTF.

The chain carries TRBV7-6 and TRBJ1-5; no clear D. The CDR3 runs 13 residues. Germline V gives CDR1 SGHVS, CDR2 FNYEAQ. Trimming shortened V by 4 bases and J by 3 bases, and 7 bases separated the two germline ends. As DNA, the CDR3 is TGTGCCAGCAGCTATAGACACAATCAGCCCCAGCATTTT. Protein sequence: CASSYRHNQPQHF. Variable domain in full (rest from reference TRBV7-6 and TRBJ1-5): GAGVSQSPRYKVTKRGQDVALRCDPISGHVSLYWYRQALGQGPEFLTYFNYEAQQDKSGLPNDRFSAERPEGSISTLTIQRTEQRDSAMYRCASSYRHNQPQHFGDGTRLSIL.

The chain has TRBV6-1 and TRBJ2-1, with D possibly matching TRBD2 (6 bases). Germline V lookup: CDR1 MNHNS, CDR2 SASEGT. This CDR3 is 15 amino acids long. V was shortened by 4 bases and J by 4 bases, with 14 bases between the two germline ends. The CDR3 sequence: CASSASWGTYNEQFF. The CDR3 nucleotides read TGTGCCAGCAGTGCTTCGTGGGGGACTTACAATGAGCAGTTCTTC.

The CDR3: CASSAEQGQETQYF. DNA of the CDR3: TGTGCCAGCTCCGCAGAGCAGGGCCAAGAGACCCAGTACTTC. The gene calls are TRBV18 and TRBJ2-5; tentative D call: TRBD1 (5 bases). The CDR3 is made up of 14 amino acids. V was cut by 6 bases and J by 1 base, with 12 bases left in between. Germline V CDR1 and CDR2: KGHSH, LQKENI.

The gene calls are TRBV7-9 and TRBJ2-3; 7 bases fit TRBD2. Germline CDR1 is SEHNR and CDR2 is FQNEAQ (reference sequence). The CDR3 loop spans 16 amino acids. With V trimmed by 3 bases and J by 3 bases, 9 bases remained unmatched. The CDR3 DNA follows: TGTGCCAGCAGCTTTCTGGCGGGAGTAGGGACAGATACGCAGTATTTT. It yields the protein CASSFLAGVGTDTQYF.

The rearrangement links TRBV19 to TRBJ2-4; 8 nucleotides line up with TRBD2. The germline V gene has CDR1 LNHDA and CDR2 SQIVND (reference sequence). The CDR3 totals 16 residues. V lost 5 bases, J lost 7 bases, and 13 bases stayed unmatched. The DNA of the CDR3 is TGTGCCAGTAGTGTACATCCAAGCGGGAGATTGAACATTCAGTACTTC. Translating it yields CASSVHPSGRLNIQYF.

V is TRBV7-2 and J is TRBJ2-7; TRBD1 might be the D (5 bases). Germline loops: CDR1 SGHTA, CDR2 FQGNSA. The CDR3 covers 12 residues. Trimming left V 5 bases short and J 9 bases short, with 14 bases between. The DNA for the CDR3 is TGTGCCAGCAGCCCAACAGGCTTAGGGCAGTACTTC. This gives the protein CASSPTGLGQYF.

The rearrangement links TRBV27 to TRBJ2-1; 7 bases match TRBD1. V lost 5 bases to trimming and J lost 5 bases; unmatched junction nucleotides: 3. CDR3 length: 13 amino acids. Per the germline V gene, CDR1 is MNHEY and CDR2 is SMNVEV (reference sequence). For the CDR3, the DNA is TGTGCCAGCAGTCTGGGACAGCACAATGAGCAGTTCTTC. This gives the protein CASSLGQHNEQFF.

The rearrangement joins TRBV5-1 to TRBJ2-3; 10 bases match TRBD2. The CDR3 spans 16 residues. Trimming removed 6 bases from V and 0 bases from J; junction bases left unmatched: 7. Germline CDR1 reads SGHRS; CDR2 reads YFSETQ. The CDR3 is CASIRTSGTSTDTQYF. The CDR3 nucleotides read TGCGCCAGCATCCGGACTAGCGGTACTAGCACAGATACGCAGTATTTT.

The genes are TRBV5-1 and TRBJ1-2; 7 nucleotides align to TRBD1. This CDR3 is built from 13 residues. V lost 4 bases to trimming and J lost 6 bases; unmatched junction nucleotides: 6. Germline lookup yields CDR1 SGHRS and CDR2 YFSETQ. CDR3 amino acids: CASSATGWDGYTF. The CDR3 bases are TGCGCCAGCAGCGCGACAGGGTGGGATGGCTACACCTTC.

The V call is TRBV11-2, the J call TRBJ2-4; 11 positions match TRBD2. This CDR3 has 15 residues. Germline trimming cut 3 bases from V and 15 bases from J; bases unmatched to any gene: 13. The germline V gene has CDR1 SGHAT and CDR2 FQNNGV. The CDR3 coding sequence is TGTGCCAGCAGCTTGTCCGGGGCTAGCGGGGGGAGGTGGTACTTC. It codes for CASSLSGASGGRWYF.

The rearrangement links TRBV7-2 to TRBJ2-2, with 9 bases matching TRBD2. Germline V gene lookup returns CDR1 SGHTA and CDR2 FQGNSA. V gave up 3 bases and J gave up 5 bases; unmatched junction bases: 7. The CDR3 length is 16 residues. The CDR3, as DNA: TGTGCCAGCAGCTTCAAATTAGCGGGAGCGACCGGGGAGCTGTTTTTT. Protein sequence: CASSFKLAGATGELFF.

The chain joins TRBV6-5 to TRBJ1-5; possible D gene TRBD1, 5 bases. Germline values: CDR1 MNHEY, CDR2 SVGAGI. Deletions cut 5 bases from V and 1 base from J, with 9 bases between. The CDR3 contains 14 residues. Here the CDR3 DNA reads TGTGCCAGCAGTAAAGCAGGGAGCAATCAGCCCCAGCATTTT. This codes for CASSKAGSNQPQHF.

The rearrangement uses TRBV19 and TRBJ1-5; tentative D call: TRBD1 (6 bases). Trimming pared 0 bases from V and 2 bases from J, leaving 14 bases between. CDR3 length: 17 residues. Looked up from germline, CDR1 is LNHDA and CDR2 is SQIVND (reference sequence). CDR3 bases: TGTGCCAGTAGTATAGAGGGGAGCAGGGGAGGCAATCAGCCCCAGCATTTT. Translation gives CASSIEGSRGGNQPQHF.

The chain recombines TRBV5-1 with TRBJ1-4, with D perhaps TRBD1 (6 bases). The V gene lost 2 bases and the J gene lost 5 bases, with 10 bases spanning the gap. The CDR3 covers 14 residues. Germline-derived CDR1 and CDR2 are SGHRS and YFSETQ. CDR3 sequence reads: CASSLIQGNEKLFF. The DNA for the CDR3 is TGCGCCAGCAGCTTAATACAGGGAAATGAAAAACTGTTTTTT.

The chain has TRBV15 and TRBJ1-6; no definite D call. CDR1 and CDR2 from the germline V gene are LNHNV and YYDKDF (reference sequence). Between the trimmed V and J ends, which lost 0 bases and 10 bases, there was a span of 13 bases. The CDR3 has 15 residues. CDR3: CATSRDRGNGSPLHF. The DNA of the CDR3 is TGTGCCACCAGCAGAGATCGGGGAAACGGCTCACCCCTCCACTTT.

The V call is TRBV27, the J call TRBJ2-1, with 9 bases identical to TRBD2. There are 15 residues in the CDR3. Germline V gives CDR1 MNHEY, CDR2 SMNVEV (reference sequence). Germline trimming cut 5 bases from V and 2 bases from J; bases unmatched to any gene: 4. The CDR3 here is CASSRASGTYNEQFF. DNA for the CDR3: TGTGCCAGCAGTAGAGCTAGCGGGACCTACAATGAGCAGTTCTTC.

The V call is TRBV19, the J call TRBJ2-2; D may be TRBD1 (5 bases). Trimming shortened V by 0 bases and J by 5 bases, and 7 bases separated the two germline ends. The CDR3 sequence is 14 residues long. Looked up from germline, CDR1 is LNHDA and CDR2 is SQIVND (reference sequence). CDR3 in amino acids: CASSIDRVTGELFF. Here the CDR3 DNA reads TGTGCCAGTAGTATAGACAGGGTGACCGGGGAGCTGTTTTTT.

This chain links TRBV28 with TRBJ2-7; D perhaps matches TRBD2 (5 bases). The germline CDR1 and CDR2 sequences are MDHEN and SYDVKM. V was cut by 1 base and J by 4 bases, with 5 bases left in between. The CDR3 is 12 amino acids. The CDR3: CASSLSGYEQYF. The CDR3 nucleotides read TGTGCCAGCAGTTTATCGGGGTACGAGCAGTACTTC.

The gene calls are TRBV5-4 and TRBJ2-3; 7 positions match TRBD1. Germline trimming cut 0 bases from V and 4 bases from J; bases unmatched to any gene: 8. Per the germline V gene, CDR1 is SGHNT and CDR2 is YYREEE (reference sequence). The CDR3 totals 16 residues. The CDR3 is CASSLAAGRGSDTQYF. Written as DNA, the CDR3 is TGTGCCAGCAGCTTGGCTGCAGGCAGGGGGTCAGATACGCAGTATTTT.

This chain uses TRBV19 with TRBJ1-2; the match to TRBD1 covers 7 bases. This CDR3 region has 17 residues. Germline lookup yields CDR1 LNHDA and CDR2 SQIVND (reference sequence). The ends lost 0 bases at V and 5 bases at J; junction bases unmatched: 12. DNA for the CDR3: TGTGCCAGTAGTATAGATAAGGGCGACAGGGCATATTATGGCTACACCTTC. Its protein is CASSIDKGDRAYYGYTF.

J is TRBJ1-1 and V is TRBV28; TRBD1 matches at 8 bases. The ends lost 6 bases at V and 6 bases at J; junction bases unmatched: 6. The CDR3 loop spans 13 amino acids. Germline loops: CDR1 MDHEN, CDR2 SYDVKM. CDR3 nucleotides: TGTGCCAGCAGAAGGACAGGGACCCCTGAAGCTTTCTTT. Amino acid sequence: CASRRTGTPEAFF.

The chain has TRBV7-8 and TRBJ2-4; a possible D gene is TRBD2 (6 bases). Trimming removed 1 base from V and 0 bases from J, with 13 bases in between. This CDR3 contains 17 residues. CDR1 is SGHVS, CDR2 FQNEAQ, per germline. CDR3 protein: CASSLVLWGEAKNIQYF. The CDR3 region has the DNA TGTGCCAGCAGCTTAGTGCTTTGGGGGGAAGCCAAAAACATTCAGTACTTC.

The chain combines TRBV6-6 with TRBJ2-7; no reliable D call. V lost 7 bases and J lost 1, with 17 bases in between. The CDR3 has 15 amino acids. In germline, CDR1 is MNHNY, CDR2 SVGAGI (reference sequence). CDR3 bases: TGTGCCAGCACCCTTGCGGCGGAACTTTCCTACGAGCAGTACTTC. Its protein product is CASTLAAELSYEQYF.

The chain combines TRBV19 with TRBJ1-3; maybe TRBD1 (6 bases). Germline V gene data show CDR1 as LNHDA and CDR2 as SQIVND (reference sequence). Trimming left V 6 bases short and J 0 bases short, with 12 bases between. CDR3 length equals 15 residues. This chain's CDR3 is CASSRTVHSGNTIYF. The CDR3 DNA reads TGTGCCAGTAGCAGGACAGTACACTCTGGAAACACCATATATTTT.